The 19 T cell receptor beta chains given below trace back to one sample, sequenced in a study of blood T cell repertoires in COVID-19. The protocol was immunoSEQ multiplex PCR, while the TCRdb copy is restricted to in-frame clones and leaves out a portion. In the table there are more than 200,000 clones, 75% to 85% of which are singletons. Sequenced: PBMCs or T cells enriched from blood (not recorded which). These receptors were taken from a woman aged 40 to 50 with acute COVID-19.

This clone was detected ten times or more. The same CDR3 can be traced to other DNA sequences in this sample. The rearrangement joins TRBV7-2 to TRBJ1-1; TRBD1 aligns across 8 bases. Germline-derived CDR1 and CDR2 are SGHTA and FQGNSA. The CDR3 contains 15 residues. The J segment lost 1 base and the V segment lost 3 bases, leaving 4 bases of the junction unmatched. CDR3 sequence reads: CASSLGDRRNTEAFF. The CDR3 bases are TGTGCCAGCAGCTTGGGGGACAGGCGGAACACTGAAGCTTTCTTT.

The chain carries TRBV30 and TRBJ2-3; D might be TRBD2 (7 bases). Germline CDR1 is GTSNPN and CDR2 is SVGIG (reference sequence). Trimming shortened V by 0 bases and J by 6 bases, and 16 bases separated the two germline ends. The CDR3 covers 15 residues. The CDR3: CAWSVLGGGGDTQYF. CDR3 nucleotide sequence: TGTGCCTGGAGTGTACTCGGAGGGGGAGGGGATACGCAGTATTTT. Looking up the rest from reference TRBV30 and TRBJ2-3 gives the full variable domain: SQTIHQWPATLVQPVGSPLSLECTVEGTSNPNLYWYRQAAGRGLQLLFYSVGIGQISSEVPQNLSASRPQDRQFILSSKKLLLSDSGFYLCAWSVLGGGGDTQYFGPGTRLTVL.

The V and J genes are TRBV5-6 and TRBJ1-5, with TRBD1 as a possible D gene (5 bases). V lost 2 bases to trimming and J lost 4 bases, with 7 bases between them. From germline, CDR1 is SGHDT and CDR2 YYEEEE. The CDR3 covers 13 residues. CDR3 protein: CASSFDRNQPQHF. CDR3 DNA: TGTGCCAGCAGCTTCGACAGAAATCAGCCCCAGCATTTT.

The chain couples TRBV20-1 to TRBJ2-5; 8 bases line up with TRBD1. Germline assignment: CDR1 DFQATT and CDR2 SNEGSKA (reference sequence). After removal of 3 bases from V and 5 bases from J, the junction contained 11 bases not matched to a gene. The CDR3 is 15 residues long. The CDR3 here is CSASRGAGGRETQYF. In nucleotides, the CDR3 is TGCAGTGCTAGTAGGGGGGCAGGGGGCCGCGAGACCCAGTACTTC.

This chain connects TRBV6-5 to TRBJ2-7, with 10 bases aligning to TRBD2. The germline gives CDR1 MNHEY, CDR2 SVGAGI. The J segment lost 4 bases and the V segment lost 6 bases, leaving 3 bases of the junction unmatched. The CDR3 is 13 amino acids. The CDR3 region has the DNA TGTGCCAGCAGGGGACTAGCGTTGTACGAGCAGTACTTC. Its protein is CASRGLALYEQYF.

This chain uses TRBV19 with TRBJ1-5; maybe TRBD1 (6 bases). V was shortened by 2 bases and J by 6 bases, with 11 bases between the two germline ends. The CDR3 runs to 14 residues. Germline V lookup: CDR1 LNHDA, CDR2 SQIVND (reference sequence). This CDR3 is CASSISGVGQPQHF. The CDR3 DNA follows: TGTGCCAGTAGTATATCAGGGGTCGGTCAGCCCCAGCATTTT.

The table lists this clone with a count of one. V usage is TRBV10-3 and J usage is TRBJ2-7, with 11 nucleotides matching TRBD1. The junction had 7 bases not matched to a gene; V was cut back by 5 bases and J by 1 base. The V gene's germline CDR1 is ENHRY and CDR2 SYGVKD. The CDR3 has 16 residues. The CDR3: CAISYRDRGGSYEQYF. The CDR3 DNA sequence: TGTGCCATCAGTTATCGGGACAGGGGGGGTTCCTACGAGCAGTACTTC.

This sequence joins TRBV15 and TRBJ2-1; 9 bases map to TRBD2. Germline V gene lookup returns CDR1 LNHNV and CDR2 YYDKDF (reference sequence). This CDR3 has 15 amino acids. The V and J ends lost 1 base and 4 bases, in that order; junction bases with no gene match: 2. CDR3 bases: TGTGCCACCAGCAGAGCAACTAGCGGGTACAATGAGCAGTTCTTC. The encoded protein is CATSRATSGYNEQFF.

The chain links TRBV30 to TRBJ1-5; 7 bases line up with TRBD1. Trimming at V came to 0 bases and at J to 4 bases, leaving 12 bases not matched to a gene. Germline V CDR1 and CDR2: GTSNPN, SVGIG (reference sequence). The CDR3 is 17 residues long. CDR3 loop: CAWSVGVGTGENQPQHF. CDR3 sequence (DNA): TGTGCCTGGAGTGTAGGCGTCGGCACAGGGGAGAATCAGCCCCAGCATTTT.

Only one count was recorded for this clone. The V and J genes are TRBV6-6 and TRBJ2-7; 7 nucleotides agree with TRBD1. Losses at the gene ends were 7 bases for V and 6 bases for J; bases not matched to a gene: 9. CDR1 is MNHNY, CDR2 SVGAGI, per germline (reference sequence). The CDR3 is 13 amino acids. The CDR3: CASKGTAPAEQYF. The CDR3 nucleotides read TGTGCCAGCAAGGGGACAGCACCAGCCGAGCAGTACTTC.

A few counts support this clone. The rearrangement uses TRBV6-4 and TRBJ2-3; 10 bases line up with TRBD1. Per the germline V gene, CDR1 is MRHNA and CDR2 is SNTAGT. This CDR3 has 15 amino acids. Germline trimming cut 6 bases from V and 9 bases from J; bases unmatched to any gene: 12. CDR3 residues: CASRAGTGAQGTQYF. The DNA of the CDR3 is TGTGCCAGCAGGGCCGGGACAGGGGCACAGGGCACGCAGTATTTT.

The sample holds a few counts of this clone. The chain links TRBV19 to TRBJ1-6; TRBD1 aligns across 9 bases. Germline V CDR1 and CDR2: LNHDA, SQIVND (reference sequence). V was clipped by 3 bases and J by 7 bases; unmatched bases: 4. The CDR3 loop spans 15 amino acids. In DNA, the CDR3 is TGTGCCAGTAGTATGGCTACAGGGGGCAATTCACCCCTCCACTTT. This translates into CASSMATGGNSPLHF.

J is TRBJ2-1 and V is TRBV7-2, with D possibly matching TRBD2 (6 bases). V shed 1 base and J shed 4 bases, with 14 bases lying between them. CDR1 and CDR2 (germline): SGHTA, FQGNSA. This CDR3 comprises 16 residues. The CDR3 DNA reads as TGTGCCAGCAGCTTAGATACGGGAGAAGGTTACAATGAGCAGTTCTTC. Amino acids: CASSLDTGEGYNEQFF.

This clone was seen a handful of times. Other DNA sequences in the same sample also yield this CDR3. The rearrangement joins TRBV11-2 to TRBJ2-7; no firm D call. The V and J ends lost 1 base and 2 bases respectively, with 3 bases between them. The CDR3 runs 12 residues. Per the germline V gene, CDR1 is SGHAT and CDR2 is FQNNGV. CDR3 bases: TGTGCCAGCAGCTTAGCGGCCTACGAGCAGTACTTC. This encodes CASSLAAYEQYF.

V is TRBV5-4 and J is TRBJ2-3; the D is unclear. This CDR3 contains 15 residues. Per germline, CDR1 SGHNT and CDR2 YYREEE (reference sequence). V lost 5 bases, J lost 0 bases, and 13 bases lay in between. CDR3 sequence reads: CASRKQQSSTDTQYF. CDR3 DNA sequence: TGTGCCAGCAGAAAACAACAATCCAGCACAGATACGCAGTATTTT. Drawing the rest from reference TRBV5-4 and TRBJ2-3, the complete variable domain is ETGVTQSPTHLIKTRGQQVTLRCSSQSGHNTVSWYQQALGQGPQFIFQYYREEENGRGNFPPRFSGLQFPNYSSELNVNALELDDSALYLCASRKQQSSTDTQYFGPGTRLTVL.

This clone was seen only a few times. The J gene is TRBJ2-3, the V gene TRBV6-2 or TRBV6-3; D uncertain. The CDR3 is made up of 14 amino acids. Per the germline V gene, CDR1 is MNHEY and CDR2 is SVGEGT. The V and J ends lost 6 bases and 0 bases respectively, with 10 bases between them. The CDR3 spells CASSLAASTDTQYF. The DNA of the CDR3 is TGTGCCAGCAGCTTAGCCGCTAGCACAGATACGCAGTATTTT.

The chain combines TRBV30 with TRBJ2-2; 9 bases fit TRBD1. The ends lost 0 bases at V and 5 bases at J; junction bases unmatched: 4. The CDR3 spans 15 residues. The V gene's germline CDR1 is GTSNPN and CDR2 SVGIG (reference sequence). For the CDR3, the DNA is TGTGCCTGGAGTGTTTGGGACAGGGAGACCGGGGAGCTGTTTTTT. It codes for CAWSVWDRETGELFF.

CDR3 in amino acids: CASSQEGQGVTEAFF. The CDR3 nucleotides are TGTGCCAGCAGCCAAGAAGGACAGGGGGTCACTGAAGCTTTCTTT. The rearrangement links TRBV3-1 (or the pseudogene TRBV3-2) to TRBJ1-1; 10 bases align to TRBD1. The J segment lost 4 bases and the V segment lost 0 bases, leaving 2 bases of the junction unmatched. CDR1 is LGHDT and CDR2 is YNNKEL in the germline V gene (reference sequence). This CDR3 spans 15 amino acids.

The chain couples TRBV30 to TRBJ1-3; D not resolved. The V end was cut by 1 base, the J end by 7 bases, with 8 bases between. CDR1 GTSNPN and CDR2 SVGIG come from the germline V gene (reference sequence). CDR3 length: 12 residues. The chain's CDR3 is CAWSGQWNTIYF. In DNA form, the CDR3 reads TGTGCCTGGAGTGGGCAGTGGAACACCATATATTTT.